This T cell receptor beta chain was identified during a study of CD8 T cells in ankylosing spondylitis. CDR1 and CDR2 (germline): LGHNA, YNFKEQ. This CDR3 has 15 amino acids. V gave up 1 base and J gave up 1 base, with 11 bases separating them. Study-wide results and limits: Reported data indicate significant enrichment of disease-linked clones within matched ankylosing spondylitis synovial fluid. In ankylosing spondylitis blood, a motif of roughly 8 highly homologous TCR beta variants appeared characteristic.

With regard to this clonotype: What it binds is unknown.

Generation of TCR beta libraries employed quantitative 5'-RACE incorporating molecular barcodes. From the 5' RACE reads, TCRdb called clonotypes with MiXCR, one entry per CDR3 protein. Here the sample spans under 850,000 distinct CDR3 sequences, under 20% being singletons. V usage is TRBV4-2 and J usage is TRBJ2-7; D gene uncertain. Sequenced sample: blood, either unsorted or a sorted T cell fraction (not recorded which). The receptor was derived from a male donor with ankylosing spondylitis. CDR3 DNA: TGTGCCAGCAGCCAAGCCGTGGAATCATCCTACGAGCAGTACTTC. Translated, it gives CASSQAVESSYEQYF.